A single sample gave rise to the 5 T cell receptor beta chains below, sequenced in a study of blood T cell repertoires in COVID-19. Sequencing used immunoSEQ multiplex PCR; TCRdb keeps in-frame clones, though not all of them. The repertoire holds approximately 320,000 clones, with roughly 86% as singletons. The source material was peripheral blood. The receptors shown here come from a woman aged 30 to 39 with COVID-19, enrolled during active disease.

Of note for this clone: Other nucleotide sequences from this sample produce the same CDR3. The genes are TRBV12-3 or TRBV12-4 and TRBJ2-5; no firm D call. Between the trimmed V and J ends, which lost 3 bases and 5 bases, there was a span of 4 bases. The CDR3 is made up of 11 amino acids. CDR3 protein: CASSFRETQYF. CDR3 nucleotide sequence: TGTGCCAGCAGTTTTCGGGAGACCCAGTACTTC.

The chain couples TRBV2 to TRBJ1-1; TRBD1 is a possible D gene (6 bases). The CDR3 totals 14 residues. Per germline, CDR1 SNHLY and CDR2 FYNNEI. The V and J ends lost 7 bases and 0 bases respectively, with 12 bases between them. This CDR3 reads CASIKDSLNTEAFF. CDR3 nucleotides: TGTGCCAGCATAAAGGACAGCCTGAACACTGAAGCTTTCTTT.

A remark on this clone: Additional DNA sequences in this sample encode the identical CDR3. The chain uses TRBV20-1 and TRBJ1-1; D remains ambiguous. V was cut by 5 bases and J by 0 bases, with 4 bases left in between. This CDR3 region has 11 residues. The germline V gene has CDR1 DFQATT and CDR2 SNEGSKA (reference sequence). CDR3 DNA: TGCAGTGCTGGCCTGAACACTGAAGCTTTCTTT. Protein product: CSAGLNTEAFF.

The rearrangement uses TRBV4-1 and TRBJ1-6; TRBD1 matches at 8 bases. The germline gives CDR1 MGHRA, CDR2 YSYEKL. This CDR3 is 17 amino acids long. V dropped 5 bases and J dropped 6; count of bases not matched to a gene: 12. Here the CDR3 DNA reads TGCGCCAGCAGCATAAAGTGGTTAACAGGGGGTAATTCACCCCTCCACTTT. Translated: CASSIKWLTGGNSPLHF.

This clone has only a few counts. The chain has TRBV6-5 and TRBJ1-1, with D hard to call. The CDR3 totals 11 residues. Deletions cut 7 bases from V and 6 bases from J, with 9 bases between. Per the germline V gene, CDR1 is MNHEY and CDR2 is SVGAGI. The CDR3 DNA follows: TGTGCCAGCACCGATCGGTCTGAAGCTTTCTTT. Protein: CASTDRSEAFF.